This T cell receptor beta chain was found in a study of blood T cell repertoires in COVID-19. The overall study: Samples came from the United States, Italy and Spain, spanning acute and convalescent COVID-19.

V dropped 5 bases and J dropped 5; count of bases not matched to a gene: 1. Per germline, CDR1 DFQATT and CDR2 SNEGSKA (reference sequence). The CDR3 totals 11 residues. The table came from immunoSEQ multiplex PCR; TCRdb's copy has only in-frame clones and leaves some out. Altogether about 150,000 clones are present, more than 80% being singletons, with the ten largest covering roughly 8.8%. There are a few counts of this clone. The sequence was obtained from a human donor with acute or convalescent COVID-19. The donor label of this sample is uncertain. The chain couples TRBV20-1 to TRBJ1-2; 8 positions match TRBD1. Sequencing input: peripheral blood. The CDR3 nucleotides are TGCAGTGCTTGGACAGGGTATGGCTACACCTTC. Its protein is CSAWTGYGYTF.